Detailed here is one T cell receptor (beta chain). The antigen is not known. The donor population consisted of healthy HIV-negative adults with no recent acute infections or vaccinations. This sample was included in a study of shared clonotypes between healthy human individuals. General observations from the study: What limited the represented genetic and exposure-history diversity was the small number of donors.

Some clones are missing from TCRdb's copy, which holds only in-frame ones; the method was immunoSEQ multiplex PCR. This sample has about half a million clones, with approximately 80% found just once. The CDR3 has 15 residues. V was pared by 2 bases and J by 0 bases, with 2 bases of the junction left unmatched. The germline V gene has CDR1 SGHNT and CDR2 YYREEE (reference sequence). The sequence was collected from a woman in her forties in good health. Some clones in this sample may be carry-over from other donors' samples. The rearrangement joins TRBV5-4 to TRBJ1-3, with 7 bases aligning to TRBD1. Sequencing was done on a sample of PBMCs. CDR3 residues: CASSFTGDSGNTIYF. The CDR3 bases are TGTGCCAGCAGCTTCACAGGGGACTCTGGAAACACCATATATTTT.